These 6 T cell receptor beta chains originate from one sample sequenced in a study of OX40 agonist ivuxolimab in advanced cancers. The repertoire was sequenced with immunoSEQ multiplex PCR; TCRdb's copy has only in-frame clones and lacks some. The sample records just over 20,000 clones, around 76% being singletons. Specimen: CD4+ or CD8+ T cells sorted from blood, collected in a trial of the OX40 agonist ivuxolimab. These TCRs come from an adult with an advanced solid tumor such as melanoma, head and neck, liver or kidney cancer.

The gene calls are TRBV19 and TRBJ2-2, with TRBD2 matching over 7 bases. After removal of 4 bases from V and 6 bases from J, the junction contained 8 bases not matched to a gene. The CDR3 contains 15 residues. Germline assignment: CDR1 LNHDA and CDR2 SQIVND (reference sequence). CDR3 protein: CASSNGLVRAGELFF. The CDR3 bases are TGTGCCAGTAGTAATGGACTAGTAAGGGCCGGGGAGCTGTTTTTT.

V and J are TRBV7-2 and TRBJ2-3, with 10 bases matching TRBD2. Germline assignment: CDR1 SGHTA and CDR2 FQGNSA. J gave up 2 bases and V 2 bases, and 1 base lay outside the gene matches. The CDR3 length is 15 residues. The CDR3 spells CASSLLAGDTDTQYF. CDR3 nucleotide sequence: TGTGCCAGCAGCTTACTAGCGGGGGACACAGATACGCAGTATTTT.

The sample holds a few counts of this clone. The V and J genes are TRBV10-3 and TRBJ2-3; possible D gene TRBD1, 5 bases. Germline CDR1 is ENHRY and CDR2 is SYGVKD. The CDR3 spans 17 residues. Between the trimmed V and J ends, which lost 0 bases and 4 bases, there was a span of 17 bases. For the CDR3, the DNA is TGTGCCATCAGTGAGTCGGCCCAGGGCTTCGAGGCAGATACGCAGTATTTT. Residues: CAISESAQGFEADTQYF.

This chain connects TRBV7-2 to TRBJ2-1, with a tentative D call TRBD2 (6 bases). Germline assignment: CDR1 SGHTA and CDR2 FQGNSA. This CDR3 comprises 14 residues. Trimming removed 7 bases at V and 9 bases at J, with 19 bases between. The CDR3 region is CASTTERRGVEQFF. The DNA for the CDR3 is TGTGCCAGCACAACCGAGCGGAGGGGCGTTGAGCAGTTCTTC.

The chain couples TRBV30 to TRBJ2-5; perhaps D is TRBD1 or TRBD2 (6 bases each). Germline CDR1 GTSNPN, CDR2 SVGIG (reference sequence). The CDR3 extends over 14 amino acids. V gave up 0 bases and J gave up 5 bases, with 13 bases separating them. CDR3 in amino acids: CAWSVLGGGETQYF. The CDR3 DNA follows: TGTGCCTGGAGTGTACTGGGGGGCGGGGAGACCCAGTACTTC. The variable domain in full, with the rest retrieved from reference TRBV30 and TRBJ2-5, is SQTIHQWPATLVQPVGSPLSLECTVEGTSNPNLYWYRQAAGRGLQLLFYSVGIGQISSEVPQNLSASRPQDRQFILSSKKLLLSDSGFYLCAWSVLGGGETQYFGPGTRLLVL.

CDR3 residues: CASSQGPSYEQYF. Written as DNA, the CDR3 is TGTGCCAGCAGCCAGGGACCGAGTTACGAGCAGTACTTC. The gene calls are TRBV14 and TRBJ2-7, with D possibly being TRBD1 or TRBD2 (5 bases each). Trimming removed 3 bases at V and 4 bases at J, with 10 bases between. The V gene's germline CDR1 is SGHDN and CDR2 FVKESK. The CDR3 consists of 13 residues.